Listed here are 9 T cell receptor beta chains from one sample, sequenced in a study of blood T cell repertoires in COVID-19. Clones were read by immunoSEQ multiplex PCR, and TCRdb kept only the in-frame ones, dropping some. This table holds roughly 440,000 clones, 70% to 90% found once. Sequences were obtained from peripheral blood. The receptors derive from a woman aged 50 to 60 with COVID-19, enrolled during active disease.

The CDR3 here is CASSPWTGGRLGFTEAFF. CDR3 nucleotides: TGTGCCAGCAGCCCTTGGACAGGGGGGCGTTTAGGGTTTACTGAAGCTTTCTTT. The chain employs TRBV9 and TRBJ1-1; TRBD1 aligns across 10 bases. Germline V CDR1 and CDR2: SGDLS, YYNGEE. This CDR3 contains 18 residues. J gave up 5 bases and V 4 bases, and 17 bases lay outside the gene matches.

The genes are TRBV5-1 and TRBJ1-2; 7 bases agree with TRBD1. V was pared by 5 bases and J by 8 bases, with 9 bases of the junction left unmatched. The germline CDR1 and CDR2 sequences are SGHRS and YFSETQ. CDR3 length: 13 amino acids. This CDR3 reads CASSPRQGEGYTF. The CDR3, as DNA: TGCGCCAGCAGTCCGAGACAGGGTGAGGGCTACACCTTC.

The V and J genes are TRBV21-1 and TRBJ2-7; TRBD1 is the table's D call, not checked against the DNA. TRBV21-1 corresponds to a pseudogene. This CDR3 contains 15 residues. CDR3 loop: CASSKAEGHLYEQYF. The DNA for the CDR3 is TGTGCCAGCAGCAAAGCAGAGGGACATCTCTACGAGCAGTACTTC.

Concerning this clone: A read error may account for a junction end that differs from germline. Other DNA sequences within the sample encode an identical CDR3. The V gene is TRBV5-8, the J gene TRBJ1-2; no clear D. Germline V gene sequence: CDR1 SGHTS, CDR2 YDEGEE. The CDR3 contains 16 residues. The CDR3 DNA reads TGTGCCAGCAGCTTCACTTTAGCCCGAAACGTGTATGGCTACGCCTTC. Protein product: CASSFTLARNVYGYAF.

This clone was found once. This chain links TRBV5-1 with TRBJ1-2, with 9 bases aligning to TRBD1. This CDR3 region has 14 residues. Germline CDR1 is SGHRS and CDR2 is YFSETQ. V lost 3 bases to trimming and J lost 8 bases; unmatched junction nucleotides: 8. CDR3 sequence reads: CASSSGQGWGGYTF. The CDR3 nucleotides read TGCGCCAGCAGCTCTGGACAGGGGTGGGGAGGCTACACCTTC.

The genes are TRBV6-5 and TRBJ2-7, with 8 bases that match TRBD2. V lost 5 bases and J lost 3; bases outside the gene matches: 6. The length of the CDR3 is 14 residues. From germline, CDR1 is MNHEY and CDR2 SVGAGI. This chain's CDR3 is CASSPGGAGYEQYF. CDR3 nucleotides: TGTGCCAGCAGTCCCGGGGGGGCAGGCTACGAGCAGTACTTC.

The genes are TRBV5-6 and TRBJ2-3; D not certain. Germline V gene lookup returns CDR1 SGHDT and CDR2 YYEEEE. CDR3 length equals 14 residues. Deletions cut 3 bases from V and 3 bases from J, with 11 bases between. CDR3 region: CASSSGRLTDTQYF. Here the CDR3 DNA reads TGTGCCAGCAGCTCGGGTAGGTTGACAGATACGCAGTATTTT.

This clone was seen only a few times. CDR3 sequence (DNA): TGTGCCAGCACCGGGAACTTGCTGAACACTGAAGCTTTCTTT. It encodes CASTGNLLNTEAFF. V gene TRBV6-5 combines with J gene TRBJ1-1; D is unresolved. The CDR3 loop spans 14 amino acids. Germline-derived CDR1 and CDR2 are MNHEY and SVGAGI. Trimming pared 7 bases from V and 0 bases from J, leaving 12 bases between.

This chain connects TRBV7-6 to TRBJ2-3; 9 bases fit TRBD2. Per the germline V gene, CDR1 is SGHVS and CDR2 is FNYEAQ. Losses at the gene ends were 5 bases for V and 0 bases for J; bases not matched to a gene: 15. The CDR3 runs to 19 residues. Here the CDR3 DNA reads TGTGCCAGCAGCCCCGGCTACGCGGGGGGGCTCACTAGCACAGATACGCAGTATTTT. Residues: CASSPGYAGGLTSTDTQYF.